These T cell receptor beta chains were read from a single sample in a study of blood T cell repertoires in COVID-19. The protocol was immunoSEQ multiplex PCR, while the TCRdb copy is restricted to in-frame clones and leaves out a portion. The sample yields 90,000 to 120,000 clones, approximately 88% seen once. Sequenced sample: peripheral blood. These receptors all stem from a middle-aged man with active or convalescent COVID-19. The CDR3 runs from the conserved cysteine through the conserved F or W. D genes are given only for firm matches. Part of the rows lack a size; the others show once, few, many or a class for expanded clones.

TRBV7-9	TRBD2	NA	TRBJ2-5	TGTGCCAGCAGCTTAGGAAACGGGGGGCAAGAGACCCAGTACTTC	CASSLGNGGQETQYF
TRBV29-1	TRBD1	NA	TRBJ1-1	TGCAGCGGATACGGGACAGGGGGCGGGGGCACTGAAGCTTTCTTT	CSGYGTGGGGTEAFF
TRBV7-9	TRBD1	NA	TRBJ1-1	TGTGCCAGCAGCTTAGAACAGGGGACATTTGGAGGGTTCACTGAAGCTTTCTTT	CASSLEQGTFGGFTEAFF
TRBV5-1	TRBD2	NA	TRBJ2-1	TGCGCCAGCAGCTTGGATCTAGCGGGAGGTCACAATGAGCAGTTCTTC	CASSLDLAGGHNEQFF
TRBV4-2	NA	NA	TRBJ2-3	TGTGCCAGCACCCTCTACTCCCCAAATGGTGGGACCAATGGGGGGTCTGGCACAGATACGCAGTATTTT	CASTLYSPNGGTNGGSGTDTQYF
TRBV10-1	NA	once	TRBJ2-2	TGCGCCAGCAGTGAGCGTCAGACCGGGGAGCTGTTTTTT	CASSERQTGELFF
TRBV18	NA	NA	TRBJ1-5	TGTGCCAGCTCGGACACAACTCATAGCAATCAGCCCCAGCATTTT	CASSDTTHSNQPQHF
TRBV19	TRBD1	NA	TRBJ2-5	TGTGCCAGTAGTAGGCCCGGGGACAGCCAAGAGACCCAGTACTTC	CASSRPGDSQETQYF
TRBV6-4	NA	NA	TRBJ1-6	TGTGCCAGCAGTGACTCGGCAGGGTCCGCTTCACCCCTCCACTTT	CASSDSAGSASPLHF
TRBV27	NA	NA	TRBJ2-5	TGTGCCAGCAGTTTATTCCCAGGGGAGTACCAAGAGACCCAGTACTTC	CASSLFPGEYQETQYF
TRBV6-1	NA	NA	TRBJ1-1	TGTGCCAGCAGTGAAGCGGGGGCGAACACTGAAGCTTTCTTT	CASSEAGANTEAFF
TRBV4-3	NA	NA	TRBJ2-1	TGCGCCAGCAGCCAAGACAGGCCATCCTACAATGAGCAGTTCTTC	CASSQDRPSYNEQFF
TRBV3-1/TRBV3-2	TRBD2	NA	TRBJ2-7	TGTGCCAGCAGCCGGCGCCCCGGACTAGACCACTACGAGCAGTACTTC	CASSRRPGLDHYEQYF
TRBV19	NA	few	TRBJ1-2	TGTGCCAGTAGTATCCAGGGGACCTCCTGGGACTATGGCTACACCTTC	CASSIQGTSWDYGYTF
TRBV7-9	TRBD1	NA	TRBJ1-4	TGTGCCAGCAGCGCCTCGGGACAGCTAAATGAAAAACTGTTTTTT	CASSASGQLNEKLFF
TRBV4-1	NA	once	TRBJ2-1	TGCGCCAGCAGCCAAGGTTCGGCGGCCAGCTCCTACAATGAGCAGTTCTTC	CASSQGSAASSYNEQFF
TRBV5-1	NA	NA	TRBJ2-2	TGCGCCAGCTCAACAGGGCCTGGCGGGGAGCTGTTTTTT	CASSTGPGGELFF
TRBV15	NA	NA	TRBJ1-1	TGTGCCACCAGCAGGGACTTCGGGGGGAACACTGAAGCTTTCTTT	CATSRDFGGNTEAFF
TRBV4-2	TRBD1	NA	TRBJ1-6	TGTGCCAGCAGTGAGACAGGGAGGAAGAATAATTCACCCCTCCACTTT	CASSETGRKNNSPLHF
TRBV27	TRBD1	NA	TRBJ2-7	TGTGCCAGCAGTTCCCGGACAGGGGGGAGGAACGAGCAGTACTTC	CASSSRTGGRNEQYF
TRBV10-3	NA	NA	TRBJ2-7	TGTGCCATCAGCGAGGGACTTCGGCCCTACGAGCAGTACTTC	CAISEGLRPYEQYF
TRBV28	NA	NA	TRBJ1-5	TGTGCCAGCAGCCCCCGGGGGGGACAGCCCCAGCATTTT	CASSPRGGQPQHF
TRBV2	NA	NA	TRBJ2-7	TGTGCCAGCCCTGGGAGTAGTAGTTACGAGCAGTACTTC	CASPGSSSYEQYF
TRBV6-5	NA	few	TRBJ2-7	TGTGCCAGCAGTTACTCGACAGCTACCACGAGGGAGCAGTACTTC	CASSYSTATTREQYF
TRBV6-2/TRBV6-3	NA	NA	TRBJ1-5	TGTGCCAGCAGTTACCCCTTAGGGGATATGTCAGAGTACCAGCCCCAGCATTTT	CASSYPLGDMSEYQPQHF
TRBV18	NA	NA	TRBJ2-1	TGTGCCAGCTCACCACGGACTGGCTCCTACAATGAGCAGTTCTTC	CASSPRTGSYNEQFF
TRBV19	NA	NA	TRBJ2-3	TGTGCCAGTAGCTCTGGGGGGTTTAGGGCAACAGATACGCAGTATTTT	CASSSGGFRATDTQYF
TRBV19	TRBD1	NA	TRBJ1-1	TGTGCCAGTAGTATGGGACAGATTGAAGCTTTCTTT	CASSMGQIEAFF
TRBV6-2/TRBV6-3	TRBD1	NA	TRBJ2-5	TGTGCCAGCAGTCAGACAGGGCACCAAGAGACCCAGTACTTC	CASSQTGHQETQYF
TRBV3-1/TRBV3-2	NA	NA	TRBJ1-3	TGTGCCAGCAGCCCCAGGGAACTAGGAAACACCATATATTTT	CASSPRELGNTIYF
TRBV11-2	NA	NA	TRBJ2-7	TGTGCCAGCAGCTCGCAACAAGCCTACGAGCAGTACTTC	CASSSQQAYEQYF
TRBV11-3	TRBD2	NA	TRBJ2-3	TGTGCCAGCAGCGGAGCGGGAGAGCGGGATACGCAGTATTTT	CASSGAGERDTQYF
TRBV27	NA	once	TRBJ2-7	TGTGCCAGCAGTTTATTCAGGGACTCCTACGAGCAGTACTTC	CASSLFRDSYEQYF
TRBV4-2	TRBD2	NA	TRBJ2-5	TGTGCCAGCAGCCAAGGGGGCGGGGTAGCGGGGAAAGAGACCCAGTACTTC	CASSQGGGVAGKETQYF
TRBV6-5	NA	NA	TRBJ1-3	TGTGCCAGCAGTTTCCGACAGACCTCTGGAAACACCATATATTTT	CASSFRQTSGNTIYF
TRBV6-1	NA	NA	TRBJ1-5	TGTGCCAGCAGTGAAATAGTCTATCAGCCCCAGCATTTT	CASSEIVYQPQHF
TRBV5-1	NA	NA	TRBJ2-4	TGCGCCAGCAGCCGAGACAGGCCCAGGGACATTCAGTACTTC	CASSRDRPRDIQYF
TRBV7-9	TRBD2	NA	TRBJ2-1	TGTGCCAGCAGCCCTCTAGCGGGACACAATGAGCAGTTCTTC	CASSPLAGHNEQFF
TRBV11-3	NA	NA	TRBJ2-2	TGTGCCAGCAGTTATACTCCCGGCGGGGAGCTGTTTTTT	CASSYTPGGELFF
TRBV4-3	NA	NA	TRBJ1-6	TGCGCCAGCAGCCAAGGGACAGCAGATAATTCACCCCTCCACTTT	CASSQGTADNSPLHF
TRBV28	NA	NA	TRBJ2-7	TGTGCCAGCAGTTTACAGGGGACGCCAAACCCCGAGCAGTACTTC	CASSLQGTPNPEQYF
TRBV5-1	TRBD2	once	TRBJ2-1	TGCGCCAGCAGCCCCGGACTAGCCTCCTACAATGAGCAGTTCTTC	CASSPGLASYNEQFF
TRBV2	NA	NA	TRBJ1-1	TGTGCCAGCAGCAAGGACAGCGAAGCTTTCTTT	CASSKDSEAFF
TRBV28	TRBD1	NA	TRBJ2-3	TGTGCCAGCAGAGGACAGGCTACTAGCACAGATACGCAGTATTTT	CASRGQATSTDTQYF
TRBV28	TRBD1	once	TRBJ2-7	TGTGCCAGCAGTTCGCCCGGGACAGTTGGCGAGCAGTACTTC	CASSSPGTVGEQYF